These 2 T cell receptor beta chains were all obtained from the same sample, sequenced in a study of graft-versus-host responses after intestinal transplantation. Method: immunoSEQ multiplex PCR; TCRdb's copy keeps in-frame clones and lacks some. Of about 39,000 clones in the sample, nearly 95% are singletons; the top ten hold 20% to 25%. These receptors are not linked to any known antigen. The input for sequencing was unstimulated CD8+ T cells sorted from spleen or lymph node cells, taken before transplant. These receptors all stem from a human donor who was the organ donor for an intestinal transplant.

CDR3 DNA: TGTGCCAGCAGCCCCGGGACTCATTACTACGAGCAGTACTTC. It is translated as CASSPGTHYYEQYF. The V and J genes are TRBV5-4 and TRBJ2-7; D might be TRBD2 (6 bases). V lost 4 bases, J lost 3 bases, and 14 bases lay in between. The germline gives CDR1 SGHNT, CDR2 YYREEE (reference sequence). CDR3 length: 14 amino acids.

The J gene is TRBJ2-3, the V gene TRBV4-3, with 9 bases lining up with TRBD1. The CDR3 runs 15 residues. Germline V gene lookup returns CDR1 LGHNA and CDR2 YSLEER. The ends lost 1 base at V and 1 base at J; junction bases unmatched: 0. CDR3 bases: TGCGCCAGCAGCCAAGGGACAGGGGGCACAGATACGCAGTATTTT. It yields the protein CASSQGTGGTDTQYF.